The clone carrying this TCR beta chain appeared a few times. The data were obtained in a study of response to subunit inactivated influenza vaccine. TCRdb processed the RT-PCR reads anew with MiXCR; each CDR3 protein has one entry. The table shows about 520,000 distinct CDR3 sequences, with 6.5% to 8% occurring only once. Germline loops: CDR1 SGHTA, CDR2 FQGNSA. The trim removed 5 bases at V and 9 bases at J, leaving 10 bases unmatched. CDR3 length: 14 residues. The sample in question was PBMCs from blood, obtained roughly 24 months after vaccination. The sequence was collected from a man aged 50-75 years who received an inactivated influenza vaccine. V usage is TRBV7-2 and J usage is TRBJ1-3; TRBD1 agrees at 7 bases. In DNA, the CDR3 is TGTGCCAGCAGCCCGGGACAGTTGATAAGCACCATATATTTT. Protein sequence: CASSPGQLISTIYF.